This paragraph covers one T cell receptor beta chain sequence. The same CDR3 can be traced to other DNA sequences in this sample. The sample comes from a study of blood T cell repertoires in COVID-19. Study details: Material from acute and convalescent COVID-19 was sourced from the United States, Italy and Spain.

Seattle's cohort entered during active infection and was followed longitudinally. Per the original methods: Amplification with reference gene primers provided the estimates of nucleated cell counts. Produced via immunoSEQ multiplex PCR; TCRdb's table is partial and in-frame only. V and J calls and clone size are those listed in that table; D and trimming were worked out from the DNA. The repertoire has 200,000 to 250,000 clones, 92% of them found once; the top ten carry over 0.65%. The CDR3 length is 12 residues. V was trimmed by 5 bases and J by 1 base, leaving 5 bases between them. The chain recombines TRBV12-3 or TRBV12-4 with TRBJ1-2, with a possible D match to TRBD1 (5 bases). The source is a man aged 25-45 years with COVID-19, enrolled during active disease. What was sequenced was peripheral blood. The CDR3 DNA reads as TGTGCCAGCAGTCAGGGTAACTATGGCTACACCTTC. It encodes CASSQGNYGYTF.